The sequence of this T cell receptor (beta chain) was determined in a study of shared clonotypes between healthy human individuals. Germline values: CDR1 SGHRS, CDR2 YFSETQ. CDR3 length equals 15 residues. V was shortened by 5 bases and J by 0 bases, with 12 bases between the two germline ends. Points from the study as a whole: Researchers found naive subsets generally carried larger estimated richness than memory subsets.

This table comes from immunoSEQ multiplex PCR, and its TCRdb copy is limited to in-frame clones, with some not included. Of some 2,500,000 clones detected, roughly 90% appear once; the ten largest clones hold roughly 0.34%. On this clone itself: The antigen is not known. Additional DNA sequences in this sample encode the identical CDR3.

The chain couples TRBV5-1 to TRBJ2-1; D is perhaps TRBD2 (6 bases). Sequencing input: naive CD4+ T cells from PBMCs. The subset here: CD45RA+ positively selected. The TCR originated in a man aged 18 to 35 in good health. Some clones in this sample may be carry-over from other donors' samples. CDR3 amino acids: CASRISGSSYNEQFF. CDR3 sequence (DNA): TGCGCCAGCAGAATTTCCGGGAGCTCCTACAATGAGCAGTTCTTC.